A selection of T cell receptor beta chains follows, all from one sample in a study of OX40 agonist ivuxolimab in advanced cancers. Only in-frame clones appear in the TCRdb table, and some are missing; sequencing was by immunoSEQ multiplex PCR. Of 80,000 to 100,000 clones in the sample, about 90% were seen once. The source was CD4+ or CD8+ T cells sorted from blood, collected in a trial of the OX40 agonist ivuxolimab. The source is an adult with an advanced solid tumor such as melanoma, head and neck, liver or kidney cancer. Each CDR3 is given with its conserved first and last residue. A D gene is named only where the DNA matches it firmly. Where a row states a size, it is once, few, many or the class of an expanded clone; other rows omit it.

v_gene	d_gene	j_gene	abundance	CDR3aa	CDR3nt
TRBV27	TRBD2	TRBJ2-1	.	CASNLGLAGLPSYNEQFF	TGTGCCAGCAACCTTGGACTAGCGGGCCTTCCCTCCTACAATGAGCAGTTCTTC
TRBV2	.	TRBJ1-6	few	CASSLREPPSPLHF	TGTGCCAGCAGTCTTAGGGAACCGCCTTCACCCCTCCACTTT
TRBV6-6	.	TRBJ1-2	.	CASSYSTAPSGYTF	TGTGCCAGCAGTTACTCGACGGCACCCTCTGGCTACACCTTC
TRBV18	.	TRBJ2-3	once	CASSLIDSGSGTDTQYF	TGTGCCAGCTCCCTAATCGATAGCGGTTCTGGGACAGATACGCAGTATTTT
TRBV30	.	TRBJ1-2	.	CAWRKTYGYTF	TGTGCCTGGAGGAAGACCTATGGCTACACCTTC
TRBV5-1	.	TRBJ2-2	.	CASSPTYEGPGELFF	TGCGCCAGCAGCCCAACGTATGAGGGCCCCGGGGAGCTGTTTTTT
TRBV19	.	TRBJ1-3	.	CASFSGASGNTIYF	TGTGCCAGCTTTTCTGGGGCCTCTGGAAACACCATATATTTT
TRBV4-2	.	TRBJ2-1	.	CASSQDRAEYNEQFF	TGTGCCAGCAGCCAAGACCGGGCGGAGTACAATGAGCAGTTCTTC
TRBV7-8	.	TRBJ2-7	.	CASSVDSSEQYF	TGTGCCAGCAGCGTGGACTCGTCCGAGCAGTACTTC
TRBV6-5	TRBD1	TRBJ1-4	.	CASSDRGGNEKLFF	TGTGCCAGCAGTGACAGGGGAGGTAATGAAAAACTGTTTTTT
TRBV5-1	.	TRBJ2-7	.	CASSSGRISYEQYF	TGCGCCAGCAGCTCGGGACGAATCTCCTACGAGCAGTACTTC
TRBV7-2	.	TRBJ1-5	.	CASSRAGSNQPQHF	TGTGCCAGCAGCCGGGCAGGTAGCAATCAGCCCCAGCATTTT
TRBV14	.	TRBJ2-7	.	CASSQNPDWAGDHEQYF	TGTGCCAGCAGCCAAAACCCCGATTGGGCAGGGGACCACGAGCAGTACTTC
TRBV10-3	TRBD2	TRBJ2-7	.	CAISEFAGGPRYEQYF	TGTGCCATCAGTGAGTTTGCGGGAGGGCCCCGCTACGAGCAGTACTTC
TRBV7-9	.	TRBJ2-7	.	CASSARTVSTYEQYF	TGTGCCAGCAGCGCCCGGACAGTTTCCACCTACGAGCAGTACTTC
TRBV30	TRBD1	TRBJ1-2	.	CAWSVLRQGGGYTF	TGTGCCTGGAGTGTACTGAGACAGGGAGGGGGCTACACCTTC
TRBV27	TRBD1	TRBJ1-1	.	CASSLSTRGTSEAFF	TGTGCCAGCAGTTTATCAACCAGGGGGACCTCTGAAGCTTTCTTT
TRBV2	.	TRBJ2-1	.	CASSERTSSYNEQFF	TGTGCCAGCAGTGAGAGAACGAGCTCCTACAATGAGCAGTTCTTC
TRBV6-1	.	TRBJ2-1	.	CASRLVGYNEQFF	TGTGCCAGCCGACTAGTCGGCTACAATGAGCAGTTCTTC
TRBV7-2	.	TRBJ1-2	.	CASSLVRGDYGYTF	TGTGCCAGCAGCTTAGTGAGGGGTGACTATGGCTACACCTTC
TRBV19	.	TRBJ1-3	.	CASSIRRDSGNTIYF	TGTGCCAGTAGTATTCGACGCGACTCTGGAAACACCATATATTTT
TRBV4-2	TRBD2	TRBJ2-1	.	CASSFSGSSSYNEQFF	TGTGCCAGCAGCTTTAGCGGGAGTTCTTCCTACAATGAGCAGTTCTTC
TRBV5-1	.	TRBJ2-7	.	CASSLAGAYYEQYF	TGCGCCAGCAGCTTGGCAGGGGCCTACTACGAGCAGTACTTC
TRBV19	TRBD1	TRBJ1-1	.	CASTLQGDTEAFF	TGTGCCAGTACTTTACAGGGGGACACTGAAGCTTTCTTT